The 9 T cell receptor beta chains listed next were all sequenced from one sample in a study of blood T cell repertoires in COVID-19. Using immunoSEQ multiplex PCR, the repertoire was profiled, and TCRdb retains in-frame clones only, with some absent. Of roughly 28,000 clones in the sample, 75% to 90% were seen once. The sequencing sample was made of peripheral blood. The receptors originated from a human donor with acute or convalescent COVID-19. The donor label of this sample is uncertain.

The rearrangement joins TRBV30 to TRBJ2-3; 9 nucleotides agree with TRBD2. The CDR3 spans 12 residues. V trimming: 8 bases; J trimming: 6 bases; junction bases outside the gene matches: 6. Germline assignment: CDR1 GTSNPN and CDR2 SVGIG (reference sequence). The CDR3 spells CAGGGGLDTQYF. As DNA, the CDR3 is TGTGCCGGCGGGGGGGGGTTGGATACGCAGTATTTT.

This clone appeared once. The chain carries TRBV5-6 and TRBJ2-3, with a possible D match to TRBD2 (5 bases). This CDR3 contains 15 residues. Trimming took 3 bases from V and 1 from J, leaving 12 bases between them. The germline V gene has CDR1 SGHDT and CDR2 YYEEEE. As DNA, the CDR3 is TGTGCCAGCAGCTATCTACTAGTAGGCACAGATACGCAGTATTTT. Its protein is CASSYLLVGTDTQYF. Based on the CDR3 plus reference TRBV5-6 and TRBJ2-3, the full variable domain is DAGVTQSPTHLIKTRGQQVTLRCSPKSGHDTVSWYQQALGQGPQFIFQYYEEEERQRGNFPDRFSGHQFPNYSSELNVNALLLGDSALYLCASSYLLVGTDTQYFGPGTRLTVL.

This chain's CDR3 is CASSSATSAYNYEQYF. DNA for the CDR3: TGTGCCAGCAGCTCCGCGACTAGCGCCTATAACTACGAGCAGTACTTC. This chain links TRBV13 with TRBJ2-7, with 8 nucleotides matching TRBD2. V lost 4 bases, J lost 3 bases, and 11 bases stayed unmatched. CDR3 size: 16 residues. Germline values: CDR1 PRHDT, CDR2 FYEKMQ (reference sequence).

The chain employs TRBV13 and TRBJ2-5, with 14 bases aligning to TRBD2. J was trimmed by 5 bases and V by 5 bases; bases with no gene match: 4. CDR1 and CDR2 from the germline V gene are PRHDT and FYEKMQ (reference sequence). The CDR3 runs 15 residues. The CDR3 region has the DNA TGTGCCAGCAGCCAGACTAGCGGGAGGGGTGAGACCCAGTACTTC. Translating gives CASSQTSGRGETQYF.

V usage is TRBV7-8 and J usage is TRBJ2-1; 9 nucleotides align to TRBD2. The CDR3 runs 15 residues. From germline, CDR1 is SGHVS and CDR2 FQNEAQ. V was clipped by 4 bases and J by 9 bases; unmatched bases: 10. In DNA, the CDR3 is TGTGCCAGCAGCTCAGACACGGGACTAGCCAGTGAGCAGTTCTTC. Amino acids: CASSSDTGLASEQFF.

In nucleotides, the CDR3 is TGTGCCAGCAGTCAGACTCCTAGCTCTGGAAACACCATATATTTT. Encoded protein: CASSQTPSSGNTIYF. J is TRBJ1-3 and V is TRBV6-6; D is undetermined. CDR1 and CDR2 (germline): MNHNY, SVGAGI (reference sequence). V was clipped by 5 bases and J by 0 bases, with 11 bases between them. The CDR3 is 15 amino acids.

V and J are TRBV18 and TRBJ1-5, with 7 nucleotides matching TRBD1. This CDR3 is 17 amino acids long. From germline, CDR1 is KGHSH and CDR2 LQKENI. After removal of 4 bases from V and 0 bases from J, the junction contained 9 bases not matched to a gene. Here the CDR3 reads CASSRGGTVNSNQPQHF. The DNA for the CDR3 is TGTGCCAGCTCACGCGGCGGGACAGTAAATAGCAATCAGCCCCAGCATTTT. The full variable domain, in which reference TRBV18 and TRBJ1-5 provide the parts outside the CDR3, is NAGVMQNPRHLVRRRGQEARLRCSPMKGHSHVYWYRQLPEEGLKFMVYLQKENIIDESGMPKERFSAEFPKEGPSILRIQQVVRGDSAAYFCASSRGGTVNSNQPQHFGDGTRLSIL.

The J gene is TRBJ1-2, the V gene TRBV7-2; 7 nucleotides match TRBD1. The germline V gene has CDR1 SGHTA and CDR2 FQGNSA. The CDR3 has 18 amino acids. V shed 0 bases and J 5 bases; nucleotides not matched to a gene: 15. Here the CDR3 reads CASSLAPTYRDRSYGYTF. In nucleotides, the CDR3 is TGTGCCAGCAGCTTAGCCCCAACTTACCGGGACAGAAGTTATGGCTACACCTTC. Complete variable domain (other parts from reference TRBV7-2 and TRBJ1-2): GAGVSQSPSNKVTEKGKDVELRCDPISGHTALYWYRQSLGQGLEFLIYFQGNSAPDKSGLPSDRFSAERTGGSVSTLTIQRTQQEDSAVYLCASSLAPTYRDRSYGYTFGSGTRLTVV.

The V and J genes are TRBV7-2 and TRBJ2-3; D is unresolved. From germline, CDR1 is SGHTA and CDR2 FQGNSA. Trimming shortened V by 5 bases and J by 1 base, and 16 bases separated the two germline ends. The CDR3 extends over 16 amino acids. Here the CDR3 DNA reads TGTGCCAGCAGCACCCGTGGTAGCCCTCGCACAGATACGCAGTATTTT. Translated: CASSTRGSPRTDTQYF. Variable domain in full (rest from reference TRBV7-2 and TRBJ2-3): GAGVSQSPSNKVTEKGKDVELRCDPISGHTALYWYRQSLGQGLEFLIYFQGNSAPDKSGLPSDRFSAERTGGSVSTLTIQRTQQEDSAVYLCASSTRGSPRTDTQYFGPGTRLTVL.